The entry below gives a single T cell receptor (beta chain) sequence along with its context. Its antigen is not identified. These data come from a study of cytomegalovirus exposure and HLA in healthy donors. Study findings and constraints: Rare TCR sequences predominated, though certain public TCRs were found in many donors.

V gave up 0 bases and J gave up 2 bases, with 12 bases separating them. The germline V gene encodes CDR1 SGHKS and CDR2 YYEKEE (reference sequence). There are 16 residues in the CDR3. Primers: 60 Vbeta forward and 13 Jbeta reverse. Profiled with immunoSEQ multiplex PCR; TCRdb holds only in-frame clones, not every one. This listing includes some 40,000 clones. The clonotype originates from a male donor in good health and CMV-seronegative. The gene calls are TRBV5-5 and TRBJ1-5; possibly TRBD1 for D (5 bases). The specimen was PBMCs. CDR3 bases: TGTGCCAGCAGCTTGGGGGCGGGGGTTGGCAATCAGCCCCAGCATTTT. It yields the protein CASSLGAGVGNQPQHF.